This T cell receptor beta chain derives from a study of identical twins. Study-wide results and limits: For zero-insertion analyses, partial confounding could come from invariant MAIT and iNKT cells. Sharing of beta out-of-frame sequences by twins showed a weaker excess.

Template switching created a universal primer site, and the cDNA included unique molecular identifiers. TCRdb re-derived calls from the 5' RACE reads in MiXCR, one entry per CDR3 protein. This table has just over 450,000 distinct CDR3 sequences, around 14% appearing once. V trimming: 5 bases; J trimming: 3 bases; junction bases outside the gene matches: 8. The CDR3 sequence is 15 residues long. Germline CDR1 MDHEN, CDR2 SYDVKM. This clonotype appeared many times. Its antigen is unidentified. The same sample was also used in a study of yellow fever vaccine responses in identical twins.

The sample was CD4+ T cells sorted from blood. The chain combines TRBV28 with TRBJ2-7; 9 bases match TRBD1. This TCR was recovered from a woman aged 18-35 years in good health. The CDR3 DNA reads as TGTGCCAGCAGTCAATTCCGGGACAGGGTCTACGAGCAGTACTTC. Amino acids: CASSQFRDRVYEQYF.